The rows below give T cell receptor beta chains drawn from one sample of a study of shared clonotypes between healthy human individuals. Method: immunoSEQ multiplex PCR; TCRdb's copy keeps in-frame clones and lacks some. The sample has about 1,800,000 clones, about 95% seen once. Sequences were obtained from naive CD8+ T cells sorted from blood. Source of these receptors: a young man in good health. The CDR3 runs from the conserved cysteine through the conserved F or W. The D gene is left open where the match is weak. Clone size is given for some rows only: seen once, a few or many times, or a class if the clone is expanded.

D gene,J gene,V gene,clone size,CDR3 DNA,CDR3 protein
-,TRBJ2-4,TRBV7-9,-,TGTGCCAGCAGTTTCCAGGGGAGGGAAAACATTCAGTACTTC,CASSFQGRENIQYF
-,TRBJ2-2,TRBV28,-,TGTGCCAGCAGTCCAACATTGAACACCGGGGAGCTGTTTTTT,CASSPTLNTGELFF
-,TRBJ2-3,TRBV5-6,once,TGTGCCAGCAGCCGGGAGAGCGGGGACATCCTCACAGATACGCAGTATTTT,CASSRESGDILTDTQYF
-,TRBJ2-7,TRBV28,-,TGTGCCAGCACCCCGACAGGGAGGGGCGAGCAGTACTTC,CASTPTGRGEQYF
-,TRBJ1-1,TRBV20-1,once,TGCGGCGGAGGGGGCACTGAAGCTTTCTTT,CGGGGTEAFF
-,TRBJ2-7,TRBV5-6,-,TGTGCCAGCAGCTTGGGACTACAGGTGTACTTC,CASSLGLQVYF
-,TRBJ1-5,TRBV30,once,TGTGCCTGGAGTGGGAGCAATCAGCCCCAGCATTTT,CAWSGSNQPQHF
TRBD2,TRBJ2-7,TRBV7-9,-,TGTGCCAGCAGCTTAAGTGACGGGGAGCGGGAGGTTGACGAGCAGTACTTC,CASSLSDGEREVDEQYF
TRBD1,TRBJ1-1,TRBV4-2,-,TGTGCCAGCAGCCGAGGACAGGGAGAGGGTGAAGCTTTCTTT,CASSRGQGEGEAFF
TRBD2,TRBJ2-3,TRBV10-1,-,TGCGCCAGCAGTGGACTAGCGGGGTTCACAGATACGCAGTATTTT,CASSGLAGFTDTQYF
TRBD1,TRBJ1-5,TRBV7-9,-,TGTGCCAGCAGCTCGTCGACAGGGGGCAAATTTCAGCCCCAGCATTTT,CASSSSTGGKFQPQHF
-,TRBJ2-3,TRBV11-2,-,TGTGCCAGCAGCTTAGTCCCCCCGGGCGGGGAGTCAGATACGCAGTATTTT,CASSLVPPGGESDTQYF
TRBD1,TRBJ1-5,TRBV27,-,TGTGCCAGCAGTTCCCTTGACAGGGATCAGCCCCAGCATTTT,CASSSLDRDQPQHF
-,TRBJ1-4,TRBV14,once,TGTGCCAGCAGCCAAGTAAGGGGATCTGGTGAAAAACTGTTTTTT,CASSQVRGSGEKLFF
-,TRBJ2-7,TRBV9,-,TGTGCCAGCAGCGTAGGTGGGCCGGACGAGCAGTACTTC,CASSVGGPDEQYF
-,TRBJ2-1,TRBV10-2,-,TGCGCCAGCAGTGAGTGGACCACTCCTGGGAATGAGCAGTTCTTC,CASSEWTTPGNEQFF
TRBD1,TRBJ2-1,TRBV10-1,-,TGCGCCAGCAGTGAGTCGGACAGGGCGCCTGAGCAGTTCTTC,CASSESDRAPEQFF
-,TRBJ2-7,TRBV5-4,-,TGTGCCAGCAGCTTGGATGGTAGCAGCTACGAGCAGTACTTC,CASSLDGSSYEQYF
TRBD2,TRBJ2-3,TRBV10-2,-,TGCGCCAGCACCGAGCGGGGGTTCACAGATACGCAGTATTTT,CASTERGFTDTQYF
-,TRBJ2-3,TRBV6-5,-,TGTGCCAGCAGTTACTCGATGTGGGGGGAGGAAGATACGCAGTATTTT,CASSYSMWGEEDTQYF
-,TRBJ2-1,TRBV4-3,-,TGCGCCAGCAGCCAAGAGAAGTGGGGGTACAATGAGCAGTTCTTC,CASSQEKWGYNEQFF
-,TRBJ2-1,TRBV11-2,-,TGTGCCAGCAGCCTCCTTGCGGATGAGCAGTTCTTC,CASSLLADEQFF
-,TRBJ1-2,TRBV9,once,TGTGCCAGCAGCGGGACTTTTTTGGGCTACACCTTC,CASSGTFLGYTF
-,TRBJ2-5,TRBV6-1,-,TGTGCCAGCATCGGAATACAAGAGACCCAGTACTTC,CASIGIQETQYF